Sequencing of this T cell receptor (beta chain) was carried out in a study of blood T cells in healthy people across ages. As for the study in general: Roughly one uniquely barcoded beta molecule per two T cells was captured.

This clonotype was counted a few times. The authors ran a second PCR of about 7 to 11 cycles using a sample-barcoded 5' primer and a J-beta primer mix. TCRdb re-called the 5' RACE reads through MiXCR, storing one row per CDR3 protein. The sample yields around 1,000,000 distinct CDR3 sequences, less than 25% seen once. Russia was home to the donors, healthy Caucasian individuals aged roughly 6 to 95. This sample was also put to use in a study of T cells of mothers and their children. As that study records: Mothers yielded over 8 million CDR3 reads, children 3 million to 3.5 million each.

The sequence came from a girl aged 2-9 years in good health. The sequencing input was blood.

In DNA, the CDR3 is TGTGCCAGCGGGCCACTAGCGGATACCACAGATACGCAGTATTTT. Its protein product is CASGPLADTTDTQYF. The chain links TRBV12-3 or TRBV12-4 to TRBJ2-3, with 8 bases matching TRBD2. The CDR3 has 15 amino acids. V lost 8 bases, J lost 2 bases, and 9 bases stayed unmatched.